The 27 T cell receptor beta chains reported below all come from one sample, sequenced in a study of OX40 agonist ivuxolimab in advanced cancers. Sequenced by immunoSEQ multiplex PCR; TCRdb stores in-frame clones only, minus some. The table has around 61,000 clones, roughly 80% seen once. Sequenced material: CD4+ or CD8+ T cells sorted from blood, taken in a trial of the OX40 agonist ivuxolimab. Every receptor here comes from an adult with an advanced solid tumor such as melanoma, head and neck, liver or kidney cancer.

The V call is TRBV4-1, the J call TRBJ2-5, with 7 bases identical to TRBD1. Germline CDR1 and CDR2: MGHRA and YSYEKL. After removal of 4 bases from V and 3 bases from J, the junction contained 5 bases not matched to a gene. This CDR3 region has 14 residues. CDR3: CASSRRTGEETQYF. In DNA, the CDR3 is TGCGCCAGCAGCCGGAGGACAGGAGAAGAGACCCAGTACTTC.

The V call is TRBV6-5, the J call TRBJ1-1, with 7 bases aligning to TRBD1. CDR1 and CDR2 (germline): MNHEY, SVGAGI. The CDR3 is 13 residues long. V gave up 6 bases and J gave up 5 bases; unmatched junction bases: 6. This CDR3 is CASRQGQETEAFF. The CDR3 DNA follows: TGTGCCAGCAGACAGGGGCAGGAGACTGAAGCTTTCTTT.

The V gene is TRBV6-1, the J gene TRBJ2-7; a weak D match, TRBD2 (6 bases). Germline CDR1 MNHNS, CDR2 SASEGT. V shed 4 bases and J shed 0 bases, with 10 bases lying between them. This CDR3 spans 14 amino acids. The CDR3 spells CASSGPGVSYEQYF. The CDR3 bases are TGTGCCAGCAGTGGCCCGGGGGTCTCCTACGAGCAGTACTTC.

For the CDR3, the DNA is TGTGCCAGCAGCCCGGGGACGGTGGGGGACACTGAAGCTTTCTTT. Translation: CASSPGTVGDTEAFF. This sequence joins TRBV5-5 and TRBJ1-1; D perhaps matches TRBD1 (5 bases). V was shortened by 4 bases and J by 3 bases, with 16 bases between the two germline ends. The germline CDR1 and CDR2 sequences are SGHKS and YYEKEE (reference sequence). The CDR3 is 15 residues long.

The gene calls are TRBV29-1 and TRBJ1-4; D call uncertain. Deletions cut 7 bases from V and 2 bases from J, with 5 bases between. The V gene's germline CDR1 is SQVTM and CDR2 ANQGSEA. The CDR3 spans 11 residues. In DNA form, the CDR3 reads TGCAGCGCCCGGACTAATGAAAAACTGTTTTTT. As protein: CSARTNEKLFF.

In this sample, this clone turned up once. V gene TRBV5-1 combines with J gene TRBJ2-7, with TRBD1 identical over 8 bases. CDR1 and CDR2 (germline): SGHRS, YFSETQ. CDR3 size: 14 residues. The ends lost 4 bases at V and 6 bases at J; junction bases unmatched: 9. The CDR3 DNA reads as TGCGCCAGCAGCCAACGGACAGGGCCGGCCGAGCAGTACTTC. It specifies CASSQRTGPAEQYF.

J is TRBJ2-6 and V is TRBV7-9; D uncertain. Trimming took off 3 bases at V and 0 bases at J, with 9 bases between the two ends. The CDR3 runs 16 residues. CDR1 is SEHNR, CDR2 FQNEAQ, per germline (reference sequence). The CDR3 region has the DNA TGTGCCAGCAGCTTTCAGCGATTCTCTGGGGCCAACGTCCTGACTTTC. This gives the protein CASSFQRFSGANVLTF.

The V and J genes are TRBV9 and TRBJ2-7, with 11 nucleotides matching TRBD1. The CDR3 runs 14 residues. Losses at the gene ends were 3 bases for V and 5 bases for J; bases not matched to a gene: 4. From germline, CDR1 is SGDLS and CDR2 YYNGEE. For the CDR3, the DNA is TGTGCCAGCAGCGCATGGACAGGGGGCAACGAGCAGTACTTC. Translating it yields CASSAWTGGNEQYF.

This chain links TRBV18 with TRBJ2-2; D is perhaps TRBD1 (5 bases). Looked up from germline, CDR1 is KGHSH and CDR2 is LQKENI. Trimming took 6 bases from V and 5 from J, leaving 13 bases between them. The CDR3 totals 14 residues. CDR3 nucleotide sequence: TGTGCCAGCTCGTTGGTAGGGGATACCGGGGAGCTGTTTTTT. Its protein product is CASSLVGDTGELFF.

The chain recombines TRBV11-2 with TRBJ2-1; no reliable D call. With 2 bases removed from V and 5 bases from J, the gap between germline ends came to 10 bases. The CDR3 is 14 residues long. Germline-derived CDR1 and CDR2 are SGHAT and FQNNGV. In DNA form, the CDR3 reads TGTGCCAGCAGCTTAATCGACTTTAACAATGAGCAGTTCTTC. Translated: CASSLIDFNNEQFF.

The chain combines TRBV7-2 with TRBJ1-5; D is unresolved. Trimming took off 1 base at V and 7 bases at J, with 8 bases between the two ends. The germline gives CDR1 SGHTA, CDR2 FQGNSA. The CDR3 is 13 amino acids. Here the CDR3 reads CASSLDSGQPQHF. CDR3 in DNA: TGTGCCAGCAGCTTAGATTCCGGGCAGCCCCAGCATTTT.

The rearrangement uses TRBV11-1 and TRBJ2-1; D is uncertain. CDR1 is SGHAT, CDR2 FQDESV, per germline (reference sequence). The CDR3 runs 12 residues. V lost 4 bases, J lost 9 bases, and 10 bases lay in between. The DNA for the CDR3 is TGTGCCAGCAGCTACGAACTACCTGAGCAGTTCTTC. Encoded protein: CASSYELPEQFF. Full variable domain (outside the CDR3, taken from reference TRBV11-1 and TRBJ2-1): EAEVAQSPRYKITEKSQAVAFWCDPISGHATLYWYRQILGQGPELLVQFQDESVVDDSQLPKDRFSAERLKGVDSTLKIQPAELGDSAMYLCASSYELPEQFFGPGTRLTVL.

This chain joins TRBV5-4 and TRBJ2-1; TRBD2 matches 10 bases. The CDR3 contains 15 residues. Trimming removed 5 bases from V and 6 bases from J; junction bases left unmatched: 8. Germline CDR1 is SGHNT and CDR2 is YYREEE (reference sequence). The CDR3 sequence: CASRLTSGEPNEQFF. CDR3 sequence (DNA): TGTGCCAGCAGGTTAACTAGCGGGGAACCCAATGAGCAGTTCTTC.

The V gene is TRBV11-3, the J gene TRBJ2-2; 8 bases are shared with TRBD1. The CDR3 runs 12 residues. Trimming took 8 bases from V and 9 from J; bases not matched to a gene: 5. Per germline, CDR1 SGHNT and CDR2 YENEEA. The DNA for the CDR3 is TGTGCCAGCGGGGGACAGGAAAGGGAGCTGTTTTTT. Translating gives CASGGQERELFF. The entire variable domain, with the rest obtained from reference TRBV11-3 and TRBJ2-2, is as follows: EAGVVQSPRYKIIEKKQPVAFWCNPISGHNTLYWYLQNLGQGPELLIRYENEEAVDDSQLPKDRFSAERLKGVDSTLKIQPAELGDSAVYLCASGGQERELFFGEGSRLTVL.

This chain links TRBV9 with TRBJ1-5; unclear D gene. V was shortened by 0 bases and J by 5 bases, with 12 bases between the two germline ends. The CDR3 is 15 amino acids. The V gene's germline CDR1 is SGDLS and CDR2 YYNGEE. The CDR3 here is CASSVDGDGHQPQHF. CDR3 sequence (DNA): TGTGCCAGCAGCGTAGATGGAGACGGACATCAGCCCCAGCATTTT.

V usage is TRBV2 and J usage is TRBJ2-1; weak D call: TRBD2 (6 bases). CDR1 and CDR2 from the germline V gene are SNHLY and FYNNEI. This CDR3 comprises 14 residues. Trimming took 4 bases from V and 7 from J, leaving 14 bases between them. CDR3 sequence (DNA): TGTGCCAGCAGTGGAGTTGGACTAAAGAATGAGCAGTTCTTC. The encoded protein is CASSGVGLKNEQFF.

The chain recombines TRBV4-2 with TRBJ1-2, with 7 bases fitting TRBD1. The V and J ends lost 1 base and 6 bases, in that order; junction bases with no gene match: 5. Germline loops: CDR1 LGHNA, CDR2 YNFKEQ. The length of the CDR3 is 14 residues. This CDR3 is CASSQGGQRDGYTF. The CDR3 bases are TGTGCCAGCAGCCAAGGGGGACAGCGGGATGGCTACACCTTC.

The chain links TRBV7-3 to TRBJ2-2; D remains unclear. The V end was cut by 6 bases, the J end by 1 base, with 9 bases between. Germline CDR1 reads SGHTA; CDR2 reads FQGTGA. This CDR3 contains 14 residues. CDR3 in amino acids: CASRESLNTGELFF. The CDR3 DNA reads TGTGCCAGCAGGGAAAGTCTGAACACCGGGGAGCTGTTTTTT.

The V and J genes are TRBV28 and TRBJ1-6, with D unresolved. The CDR3 runs 11 residues. CDR1 MDHEN and CDR2 SYDVKM come from the germline V gene. V was clipped by 5 bases and J by 9 bases, with 5 bases between them. CDR3 coding DNA: TGTGCCAGCAGTACCTCTTCACCCCTCCACTTT. The encoded protein is CASSTSSPLHF.

The V gene is TRBV7-8, the J gene TRBJ1-5; D remains unclear. The length of the CDR3 is 14 residues. Germline V gene data show CDR1 as SGHVS and CDR2 as FQNEAQ. V gave up 5 bases and J gave up 3 bases, with 11 bases separating them. DNA of the CDR3: TGTGCCAGCAGCCCGTGGGGAGCCAATCAGCCCCAGCATTTT. Protein product: CASSPWGANQPQHF.

In nucleotides, the CDR3 is TGTGCCAGCAGCTCAGGACTGAGCACAGATACGCAGTATTTT. Its translation is CASSSGLSTDTQYF. The V call is TRBV7-9, the J call TRBJ2-3, with D maybe TRBD2 (5 bases). The V end lost 4 bases, the J end lost 0 bases, and 8 bases lay between the germline ends. The CDR3 length is 14 residues. CDR1 is SEHNR, CDR2 FQNEAQ, per germline (reference sequence).

Comment on this clone: Distinct nucleotide sequences in the sample also encode this CDR3. Here the CDR3 reads CASSLALAPGRAHKTQYF. Here the CDR3 DNA reads TGCGCCAGCAGCTTGGCCTTGGCCCCAGGGAGGGCACATAAGACCCAGTACTTC. V is TRBV5-1 and J is TRBJ2-5, with TRBD2 matching over 7 bases. V lost 0 bases, J lost 6 bases, and 17 bases stayed unmatched. This CDR3 region has 18 residues. Germline loops: CDR1 SGHRS, CDR2 YFSETQ.

CDR3 DNA sequence: TGTGCCAGTAGTTGGGGGGAGCTCACAGATACGCAGTATTTT. It encodes CASSWGELTDTQYF. V usage is TRBV19 and J usage is TRBJ2-3; a weak D match, TRBD2 (6 bases). CDR3 length: 14 amino acids. Germline V gene data show CDR1 as LNHDA and CDR2 as SQIVND (reference sequence). Trimming cost V 5 bases and J 2 bases, with 11 bases left between them.

J is TRBJ2-1 and V is TRBV7-2, with D possibly called TRBD1 or TRBD2 (6 bases each). The CDR3 is 15 amino acids. The germline V gene has CDR1 SGHTA and CDR2 FQGNSA. Trimming took off 4 bases at V and 2 bases at J, with 12 bases between the two ends. Here the CDR3 reads CASSSLGGPYNEQFF. In nucleotides, the CDR3 is TGTGCCAGCAGCTCACTCGGGGGCCCCTACAATGAGCAGTTCTTC.

The rearrangement links TRBV30 to TRBJ2-5; 7 bases are shared with TRBD2. This CDR3 comprises 14 residues. Germline V gene lookup returns CDR1 GTSNPN and CDR2 SVGIG (reference sequence). V was pared by 0 bases and J by 11 bases, with 12 bases of the junction left unmatched. DNA for the CDR3: TGTGCCTGGAGTGTACTTGCGGGAGTAAGGGAGCAGTACTTC. Residues: CAWSVLAGVREQYF.

This chain joins TRBV5-6 and TRBJ2-2; maybe TRBD1 (6 bases). The CDR3 sequence is 17 residues long. CDR1 is SGHDT, CDR2 YYEEEE, per germline. V dropped 3 bases and J dropped 4 bases, with 19 bases sitting between them. The CDR3: CASSSKGRDTVTGELFF. DNA for the CDR3: TGTGCCAGCAGCTCCAAAGGCCGGGACACCGTCACCGGGGAGCTGTTTTTT. Supplemented by reference TRBV5-6 and TRBJ2-2, the full variable domain reads DAGVTQSPTHLIKTRGQQVTLRCSPKSGHDTVSWYQQALGQGPQFIFQYYEEEERQRGNFPDRFSGHQFPNYSSELNVNALLLGDSALYLCASSSKGRDTVTGELFFGEGSRLTVL.

V is TRBV23-1 and J is TRBJ1-4; tentative D call: TRBD1 (5 bases). TRBV23-1 is an ORF, with its function uncertain. The CDR3 covers 14 residues. V was pared by 7 bases and J by 7 bases, with 16 bases between. The CDR3 sequence is CASTPGTECEKLFF. The CDR3 region has the DNA TGCGCCAGCACTCCCGGGACGGAATGTGAAAAACTGTTTTTT.